What follows are 7 T cell receptor beta chains derived from one specimen sequenced in a study of blood T cell repertoires in COVID-19. Only in-frame clones appear in the TCRdb table, and some are missing; sequencing was by immunoSEQ multiplex PCR. The sample shows 280,000 or so clones, roughly 90% of them seen only once. Sequencing was carried out using PBMCs or T cells enriched from blood (not recorded which). The receptors were gathered from a young woman with acute COVID-19.

The genes are TRBV7-2 and TRBJ1-3; maybe TRBD1 (6 bases). The CDR3 has 16 residues. Germline V CDR1 and CDR2: SGHTA, FQGNSA. Trimming shortened V by 6 bases and J by 3 bases, and 18 bases separated the two germline ends. CDR3 bases: TGTGCCAGCAGAGAATACGGGACAACCTTTGGAAACACCATATATTTT. Translating gives CASREYGTTFGNTIYF.

The chain uses TRBV5-1 and TRBJ1-3; the match to TRBD1 covers 7 bases. Germline V gives CDR1 SGHRS, CDR2 YFSETQ. J lost 0 bases, V lost 4 bases, and 7 bases had no gene match. This CDR3 comprises 16 residues. This CDR3 reads CASSGDSSFSGNTIYF. CDR3 in DNA: TGCGCCAGCAGCGGGGACAGCTCCTTCTCTGGAAACACCATATATTTT.

This rearrangement joins TRBV27 to TRBJ1-1, with D unclear. V was clipped by 6 bases and J by 4 bases, with 12 bases between them. The CDR3 sequence is 13 residues long. Germline-derived CDR1 and CDR2 are MNHEY and SMNVEV (reference sequence). The CDR3, as DNA: TGTGCCAGCAGACCACTGAGGAGCACTGAAGCTTTCTTT. It codes for CASRPLRSTEAFF.

This clone was seen once. The J gene is TRBJ1-3, the V gene TRBV6-1; D is unclear. Trimming stripped 3 bases from V and 2 bases from J, with 14 bases between. Germline CDR1 MNHNS, CDR2 SASEGT. The CDR3 is 16 amino acids. CDR3 region: CASSDLYRMTGNTIYF. The CDR3 DNA reads as TGTGCCAGCAGTGATCTCTACAGAATGACTGGAAACACCATATATTTT.

The chain joins TRBV4-2 to TRBJ2-6, with D perhaps TRBD2 (5 bases). Germline V gene data show CDR1 as LGHNA and CDR2 as YNFKEQ. CDR3 length equals 15 residues. Trimming cost V 5 bases and J 0 bases, with 8 bases left between them. The CDR3 sequence: CASSDRGSGANVLTF. The CDR3, as DNA: TGTGCCAGCAGCGATCGGGGCTCTGGGGCCAACGTCCTGACTTTC.

V gene TRBV7-2 combines with J gene TRBJ1-2, with D possibly matching TRBD1 (5 bases). Germline V CDR1 and CDR2: SGHTA, FQGNSA. Trimming removed 3 bases from V and 4 bases from J, with 9 bases in between. CDR3 length equals 13 residues. DNA of the CDR3: TGTGCCAGCAGCTTGGACACCTCCTATGGCTACACCTTC. It yields the protein CASSLDTSYGYTF.

The V gene is TRBV19, the J gene TRBJ2-1, with TRBD2 matching 7 bases. V was pared by 8 bases and J by 4 bases, with 8 bases of the junction left unmatched. There are 14 residues in the CDR3. CDR1 and CDR2 (germline): LNHDA, SQIVND (reference sequence). CDR3 sequence: CASHGPSGYNEQFF. CDR3 DNA: TGTGCCAGTCATGGACCTAGCGGATACAATGAGCAGTTCTTC.